The following is a T cell receptor (beta chain) sequence with its context. Its antigen remains unidentified. A read error may account for a junction end that differs from germline. This sample was included in a study of glioma-infiltrating T cells. Regarding the study as a whole: Above-expected tissue-blood divergence occurred in all gliomas, most in low-grade ones. Tissue and blood shared very few CDR3 sequences.

The iRepertoire nested amplicon-rescue multiplex PCR amplified TCR alpha and beta CDR3s from RNA. One-step reverse transcription and amplification started from approximately 100-400 ng of tissue mRNA or PBMC total RNA. Each CDR3 protein gets one entry after TCRdb re-called the multiplex PCR reads with MiXCR. The sample gives 100,000 to 150,000 distinct CDR3 sequences, less than 30% of which show up once; roughly 15% is in the top ten. Germline CDR1 reads LNHDA; CDR2 reads SQIVND (reference sequence). This CDR3 is built from 15 residues. This TCR derives from a human donor with low-grade glioma or glioblastoma, undergoing nonglioma brain surgery, or in good health (not recorded which). The chain carries TRBV19 and TRBJ2-7; TRBD2 matches at 7 bases. The sequencing input was glioma tissue, nonneoplastic brain tissue, or PBMCs (not recorded which). This chain's CDR3 is CASSPGTGGTYEQYF. In nucleotides, the CDR3 is TGCGCCAGTAGTCCCGGTACGGGAGGAACCTACGAGCAGTACTTC.